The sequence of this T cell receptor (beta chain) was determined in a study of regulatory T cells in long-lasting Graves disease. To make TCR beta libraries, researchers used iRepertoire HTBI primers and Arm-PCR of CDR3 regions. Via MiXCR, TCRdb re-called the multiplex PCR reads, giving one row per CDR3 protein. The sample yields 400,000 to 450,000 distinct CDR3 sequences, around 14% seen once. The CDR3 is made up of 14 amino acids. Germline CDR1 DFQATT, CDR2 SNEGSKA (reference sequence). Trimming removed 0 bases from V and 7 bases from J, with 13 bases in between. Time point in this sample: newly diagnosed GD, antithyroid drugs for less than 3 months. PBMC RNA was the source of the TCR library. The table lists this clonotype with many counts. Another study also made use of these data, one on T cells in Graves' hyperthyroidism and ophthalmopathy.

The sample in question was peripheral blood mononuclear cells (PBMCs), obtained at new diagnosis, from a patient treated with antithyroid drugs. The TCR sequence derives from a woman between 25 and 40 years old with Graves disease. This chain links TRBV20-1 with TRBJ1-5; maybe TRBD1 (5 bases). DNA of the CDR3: TGCAGTGCTAGAGAGAGCAGGGAGGAGCAGCCCCAGCATTTT. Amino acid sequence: CSARESREEQPQHF.